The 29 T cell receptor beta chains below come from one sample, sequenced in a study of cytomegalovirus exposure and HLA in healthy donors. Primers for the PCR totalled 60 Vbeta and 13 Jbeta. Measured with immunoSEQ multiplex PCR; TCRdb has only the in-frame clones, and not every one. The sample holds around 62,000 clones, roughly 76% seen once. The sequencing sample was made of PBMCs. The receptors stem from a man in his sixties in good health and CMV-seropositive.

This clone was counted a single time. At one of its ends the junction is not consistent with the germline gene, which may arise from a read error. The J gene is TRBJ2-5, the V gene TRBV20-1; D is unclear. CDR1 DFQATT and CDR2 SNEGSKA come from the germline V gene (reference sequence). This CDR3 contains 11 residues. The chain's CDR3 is CSATNQETQYF. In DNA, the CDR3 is TGCAGTGCCACGAACCAGGAGACCCAGTACTTC.

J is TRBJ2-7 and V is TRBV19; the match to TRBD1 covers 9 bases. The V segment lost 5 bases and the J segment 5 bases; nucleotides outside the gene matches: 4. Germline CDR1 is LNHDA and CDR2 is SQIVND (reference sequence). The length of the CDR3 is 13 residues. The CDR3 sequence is CASSVGQGNEQYF. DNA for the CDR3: TGTGCCAGTAGTGTGGGACAGGGAAACGAGCAGTACTTC.

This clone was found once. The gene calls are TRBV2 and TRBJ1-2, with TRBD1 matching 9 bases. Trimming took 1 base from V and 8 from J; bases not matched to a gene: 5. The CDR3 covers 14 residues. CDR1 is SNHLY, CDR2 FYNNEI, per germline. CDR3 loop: CASSEGRDRAGYTF. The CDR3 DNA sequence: TGTGCCAGCAGTGAAGGGAGGGACAGGGCGGGCTACACCTTC.

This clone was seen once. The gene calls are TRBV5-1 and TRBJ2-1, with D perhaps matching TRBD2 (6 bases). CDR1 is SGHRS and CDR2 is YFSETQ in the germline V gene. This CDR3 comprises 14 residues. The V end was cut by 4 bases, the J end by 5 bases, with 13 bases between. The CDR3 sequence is CASSLGGADNEQFF. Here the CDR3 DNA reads TGCGCCAGCAGCCTCGGGGGAGCCGACAATGAGCAGTTCTTC.

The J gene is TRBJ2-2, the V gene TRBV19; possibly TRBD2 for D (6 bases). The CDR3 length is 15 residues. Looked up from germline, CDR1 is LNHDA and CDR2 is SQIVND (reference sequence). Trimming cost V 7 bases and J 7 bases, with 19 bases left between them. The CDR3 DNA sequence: TGTGCCAGTAAAGGCGGGGCTAGCGCTGTCGGGGAGCTGTTTTTT. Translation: CASKGGASAVGELFF.

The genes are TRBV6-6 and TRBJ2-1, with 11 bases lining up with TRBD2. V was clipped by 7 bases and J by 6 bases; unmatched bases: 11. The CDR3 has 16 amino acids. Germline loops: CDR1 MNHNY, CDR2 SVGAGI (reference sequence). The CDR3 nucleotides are TGTGCCAGCACCTTGGGGGGGACTAGCGGTGTCAATGAGCAGTTCTTC. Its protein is CASTLGGTSGVNEQFF.

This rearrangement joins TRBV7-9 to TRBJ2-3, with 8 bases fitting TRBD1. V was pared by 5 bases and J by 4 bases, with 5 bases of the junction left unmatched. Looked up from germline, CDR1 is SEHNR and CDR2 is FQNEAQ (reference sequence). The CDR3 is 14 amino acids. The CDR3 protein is CASSPGQGADTQYF. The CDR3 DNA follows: TGTGCCAGCAGCCCCGGACAGGGTGCAGATACGCAGTATTTT.

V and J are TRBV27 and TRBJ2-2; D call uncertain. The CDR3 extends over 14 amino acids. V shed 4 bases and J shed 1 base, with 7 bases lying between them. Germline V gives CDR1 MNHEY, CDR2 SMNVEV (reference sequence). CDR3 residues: CASSSQMNTGELFF. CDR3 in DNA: TGTGCCAGCAGTTCACAGATGAACACCGGGGAGCTGTTTTTT.

The CDR3: CASSIGDRVSSYNEQFF. CDR3 nucleotides: TGTGCCAGTAGTATAGGGGACAGAGTAAGCTCCTACAATGAGCAGTTCTTC. V gene TRBV19 combines with J gene TRBJ2-1, with 7 nucleotides matching TRBD1. The CDR3 length is 17 residues. Losses at the gene ends were 1 base for V and 0 bases for J; bases not matched to a gene: 6. Per germline, CDR1 LNHDA and CDR2 SQIVND (reference sequence).

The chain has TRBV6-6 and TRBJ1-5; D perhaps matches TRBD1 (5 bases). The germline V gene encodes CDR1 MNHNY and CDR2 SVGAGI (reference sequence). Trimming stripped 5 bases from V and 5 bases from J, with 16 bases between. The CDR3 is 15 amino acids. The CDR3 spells CASSAVRGAYQPQHF. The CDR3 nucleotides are TGTGCCAGCAGTGCCGTGCGGGGCGCGTATCAGCCCCAGCATTTT.

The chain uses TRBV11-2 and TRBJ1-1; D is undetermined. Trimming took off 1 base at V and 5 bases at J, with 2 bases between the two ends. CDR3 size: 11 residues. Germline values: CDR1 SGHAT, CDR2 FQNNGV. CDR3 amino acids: CASSLVTEAFF. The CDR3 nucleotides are TGTGCCAGCAGCTTAGTAACTGAAGCTTTCTTT.

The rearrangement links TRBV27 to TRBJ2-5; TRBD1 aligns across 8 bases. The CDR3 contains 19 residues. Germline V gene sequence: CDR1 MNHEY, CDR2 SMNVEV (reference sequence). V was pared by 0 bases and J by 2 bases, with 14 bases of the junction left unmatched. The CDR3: CASSLSYHPLDREQETQYF. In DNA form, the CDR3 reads TGTGCCAGCAGTTTATCGTATCACCCTCTGGACAGGGAACAAGAGACCCAGTACTTC.

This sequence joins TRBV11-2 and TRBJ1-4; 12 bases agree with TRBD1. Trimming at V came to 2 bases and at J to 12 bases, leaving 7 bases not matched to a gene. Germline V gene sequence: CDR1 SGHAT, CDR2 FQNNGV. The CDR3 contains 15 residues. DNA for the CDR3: TGTGCCAGCAGCTTAAAGGGACAGGGGGCTTCGGAACTGTTTTTT. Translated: CASSLKGQGASELFF.

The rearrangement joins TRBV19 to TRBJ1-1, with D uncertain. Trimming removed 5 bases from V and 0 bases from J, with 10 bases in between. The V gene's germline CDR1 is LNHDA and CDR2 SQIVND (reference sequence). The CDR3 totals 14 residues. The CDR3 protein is CASSGGFMNTEAFF. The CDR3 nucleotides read TGTGCCAGTAGTGGAGGGTTTATGAACACTGAAGCTTTCTTT.

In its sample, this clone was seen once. The DNA for the CDR3 is TGTGCCAGCTCACCAGGACAGGGGAACACAGATACGCAGTATTTT. Translation gives CASSPGQGNTDTQYF. The chain couples TRBV18 to TRBJ2-3, with 9 bases aligning to TRBD1. This CDR3 contains 15 residues. CDR1 is KGHSH, CDR2 LQKENI, per germline. After removal of 2 bases from V and 2 bases from J, the junction contained 2 bases not matched to a gene.

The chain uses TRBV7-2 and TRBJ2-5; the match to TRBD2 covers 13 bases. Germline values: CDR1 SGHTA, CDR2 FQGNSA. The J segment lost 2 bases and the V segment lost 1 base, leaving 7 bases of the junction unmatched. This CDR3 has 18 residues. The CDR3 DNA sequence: TGTGCCAGCAGCTTAGTCGGGGGACTAGCGGGATCACAAGAGACCCAGTACTTC. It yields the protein CASSLVGGLAGSQETQYF.

CDR3 region: CASSLIGLGVNEQFF. CDR3 bases: TGTGCCAGTAGCCTGATAGGACTAGGGGTCAATGAGCAGTTCTTC. The genes are TRBV19 and TRBJ2-1, with 7 bases that match TRBD2. Trimming cost V 6 bases and J 6 bases; bases outside gene matches: 11. CDR1 is LNHDA, CDR2 SQIVND, per germline (reference sequence). The CDR3 extends over 15 amino acids.

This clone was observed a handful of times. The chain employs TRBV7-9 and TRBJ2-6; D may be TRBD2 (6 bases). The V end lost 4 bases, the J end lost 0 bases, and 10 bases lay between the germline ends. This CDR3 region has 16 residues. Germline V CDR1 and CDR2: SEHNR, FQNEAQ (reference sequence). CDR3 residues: CASSSLGSSGANVLTF. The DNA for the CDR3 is TGTGCCAGCAGCTCTCTCGGGAGCTCTGGGGCCAACGTCCTGACTTTC.

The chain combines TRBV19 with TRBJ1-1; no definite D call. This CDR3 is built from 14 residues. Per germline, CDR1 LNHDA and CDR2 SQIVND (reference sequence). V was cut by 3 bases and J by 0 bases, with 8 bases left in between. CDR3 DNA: TGTGCCAGTAGTATTAACAGACTGAACACTGAAGCTTTCTTT. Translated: CASSINRLNTEAFF.

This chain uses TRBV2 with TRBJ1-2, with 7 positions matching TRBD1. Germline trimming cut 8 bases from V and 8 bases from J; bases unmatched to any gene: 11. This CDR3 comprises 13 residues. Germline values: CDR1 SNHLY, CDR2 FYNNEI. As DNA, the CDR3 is TGTGCCAGCTCTGACAGGGACGTAAACGGCTACACCTTC. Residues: CASSDRDVNGYTF.

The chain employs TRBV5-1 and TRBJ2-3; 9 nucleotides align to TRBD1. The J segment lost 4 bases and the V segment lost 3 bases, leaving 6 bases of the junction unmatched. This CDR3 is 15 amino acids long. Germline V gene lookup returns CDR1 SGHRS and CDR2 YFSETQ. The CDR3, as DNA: TGCGCCAGCAGCTGGGGACAGGGAGGGGCAGATACGCAGTATTTT. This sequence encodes CASSWGQGGADTQYF.

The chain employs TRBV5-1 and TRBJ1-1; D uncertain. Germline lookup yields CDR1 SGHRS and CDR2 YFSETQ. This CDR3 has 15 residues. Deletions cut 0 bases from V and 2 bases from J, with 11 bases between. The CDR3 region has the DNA TGCGCCAGCAGCTTGGGGAATACAGCTAACACTGAAGCTTTCTTT. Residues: CASSLGNTANTEAFF. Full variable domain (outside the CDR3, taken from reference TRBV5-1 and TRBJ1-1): KAGVTQTPRYLIKTRGQQVTLSCSPISGHRSVSWYQQTPGQGLQFLFEYFSETQRNKGNFPGRFSGRQFSNSRSEMNVSTLELGDSALYLCASSLGNTANTEAFFGQGTRLTVV.

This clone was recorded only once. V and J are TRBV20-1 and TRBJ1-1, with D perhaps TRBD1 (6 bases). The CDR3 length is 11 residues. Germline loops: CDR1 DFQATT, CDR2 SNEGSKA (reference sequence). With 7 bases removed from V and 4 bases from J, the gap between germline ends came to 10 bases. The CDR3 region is CSVPRGTEAFF. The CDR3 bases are TGCAGTGTACCCAGGGGCACTGAAGCTTTCTTT.

The CDR3, as DNA: TGTGCCAGCAGCCGGGACAGGGGCACAGATACGCAGTATTTT. Translation: CASSRDRGTDTQYF. V usage is TRBV5-8 and J usage is TRBJ2-3; 9 nucleotides match TRBD1. The CDR3 is 14 residues long. The ends lost 4 bases at V and 1 base at J; junction bases unmatched: 1. Germline V gives CDR1 SGHTS, CDR2 YDEGEE.

The DNA of the CDR3 is TGCGCCAGCAGCCAAGGCGGCAGAAACTATGGCTACACCTTC. Its protein product is CASSQGGRNYGYTF. This chain uses TRBV4-1 with TRBJ1-2, with D hard to call. From germline, CDR1 is MGHRA and CDR2 YSYEKL. This CDR3 is 14 amino acids long. The V and J ends lost 1 base and 2 bases respectively, with 8 bases between them.

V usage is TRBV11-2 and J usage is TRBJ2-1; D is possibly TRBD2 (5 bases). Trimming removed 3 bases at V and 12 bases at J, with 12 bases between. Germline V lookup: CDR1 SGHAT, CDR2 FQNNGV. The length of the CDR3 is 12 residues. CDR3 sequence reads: CASSFSSYGQFF. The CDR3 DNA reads TGTGCCAGCAGCTTCTCTAGCTACGGGCAGTTCTTC.

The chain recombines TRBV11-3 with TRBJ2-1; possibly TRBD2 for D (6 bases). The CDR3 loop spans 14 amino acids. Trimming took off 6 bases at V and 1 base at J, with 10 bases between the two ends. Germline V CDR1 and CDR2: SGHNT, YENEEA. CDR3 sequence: CASRAGPSYNEQFF. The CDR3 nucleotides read TGTGCCAGCAGAGCGGGTCCTTCCTACAATGAGCAGTTCTTC.

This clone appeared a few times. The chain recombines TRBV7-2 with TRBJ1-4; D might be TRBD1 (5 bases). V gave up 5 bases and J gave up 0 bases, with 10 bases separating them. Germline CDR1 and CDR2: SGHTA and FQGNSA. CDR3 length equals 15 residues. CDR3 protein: CASSLPTATNEKLFF. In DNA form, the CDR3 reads TGTGCCAGCAGCCTCCCGACAGCAACTAATGAAAAACTGTTTTTT.

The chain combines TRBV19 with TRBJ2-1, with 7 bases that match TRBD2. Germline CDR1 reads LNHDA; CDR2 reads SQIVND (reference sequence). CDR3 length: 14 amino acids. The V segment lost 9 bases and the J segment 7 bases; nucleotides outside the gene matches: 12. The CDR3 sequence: CASLPRGGGNEQFF. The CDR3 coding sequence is TGTGCCAGCCTCCCTCGCGGGGGAGGGAATGAGCAGTTCTTC.